The next 4 T cell receptor beta chains were all read from a single sample in a study of CD8+CD57+ T cells in acquired aplastic anemia. Genomic DNA served as template for TCR beta VDJ and CDR3 profiling. TCRdb recomputed calls from the reads with MiXCR, one row per CDR3 protein. The sample shows approximately 380,000 distinct CDR3 sequences, around 68% of them seen only once. The sample was sorted CD4+, CD8+, or CD8+CD57+ T cells (not recorded which) from PBMCs. The receptor source for this set is a human donor in good health, serving as a control.

This clonotype was found many times. The genes are TRBV3-1 and TRBJ1-6; D is unresolved. Germline CDR1 LGHDT, CDR2 YNNKEL (reference sequence). The CDR3 has 14 amino acids. Trimming removed 4 bases at V and 5 bases at J, with 9 bases between. The CDR3 here is CASSPPEHNSPLHF. CDR3 in DNA: TGTGCCAGCAGCCCGCCGGAGCATAATTCACCCCTCCACTTT.

As concerns this clonotype: Compared with germline, one end of the junction differs, possibly owing to a read error. The chain carries TRBV9 and TRBJ1-2, with D hard to call. The V gene's germline CDR1 is SGDLS and CDR2 YYNGEE. The CDR3 spans 13 residues. The CDR3 nucleotides read TGCGCCAGCAGCTTAGGTCCTACCGATGGCTACACCTTC. Translating gives CASSLGPTDGYTF.

The chain is built from TRBV19 and TRBJ1-1; 7 bases agree with TRBD1. V was clipped by 4 bases and J by 1 base; unmatched bases: 3. The germline V gene has CDR1 LNHDA and CDR2 SQIVND (reference sequence). This CDR3 region has 14 residues. The CDR3: CASSRDRTNTEAFF. CDR3 nucleotides: TGTGCCAGTAGTAGGGACAGAACGAACACTGAAGCTTTCTTT. Filled out from reference TRBV19 and TRBJ1-1, the complete variable domain reads DGGITQSPKYLFRKEGQNVTLSCEQNLNHDAMYWYRQDPGQGLRLIYYSQIVNDFQKGDIAEGYSVSREKKESFPLTVTSAQKNPTAFYLCASSRDRTNTEAFFGQGTRLTVV.

The chain joins TRBV29-1 to TRBJ2-7; D gene ambiguous. The CDR3 is 13 amino acids. V lost 7 bases and J 5 bases, leaving 18 bases between the germline ends. The V gene's germline CDR1 is SQVTM and CDR2 ANQGSEA. CDR3 nucleotides: TGCAGCGGTAAGTCGGCCAGTCTCCACGAGCAGTACTTC. The encoded protein is CSGKSASLHEQYF.